One and the same sample provided the 16 T cell receptor beta chains below, sequenced in a study of Graves' ophthalmopathy and Graves' hyperthyroidism. The TCR beta CDR3 regions underwent amplification from RNA transcripts. First-round RT-PCR relied on HTBI primers, and a second-round multiplex PCR came next. Each CDR3 protein gets one entry after TCRdb re-called the multiplex PCR reads with MiXCR. Found here are over a million distinct CDR3 sequences, about 35% of them singletons; the top ten hold around 10%. Sequenced sample: peripheral blood or thyroid tissue (not recorded which). These receptors all come from an adult man with Graves' hyperthyroidism.

This clonotype was recorded at least ten times. The chain links TRBV20-1 to TRBJ2-2; D is ambiguous. This CDR3 has 13 residues. V gave up 6 bases and J gave up 2 bases, with 10 bases separating them. CDR1 and CDR2 from the germline V gene are DFQATT and SNEGSKA (reference sequence). CDR3 sequence (DNA): TGCAGTGCCTGGATACGAAACACCGGGGAGCTGTTTTTT. This encodes CSAWIRNTGELFF.

This clonotype was detected many times. V is TRBV7-8 and J is TRBJ2-5; TRBD1 matches 7 bases. Trimming at V came to 5 bases and at J to 5 bases, leaving 17 bases not matched to a gene. The germline CDR1 and CDR2 sequences are SGHVS and FQNEAQ. The CDR3 contains 17 residues. CDR3 sequence reads: CASSQSLGTDVLETQYF. As DNA, the CDR3 is TGTGCCAGCAGCCAGTCACTTGGGACAGACGTACTGGAGACCCAGTACTTC.

This clonotype was detected a few times. The V call is TRBV7-9, the J call TRBJ1-1; 8 bases are a match to TRBD1. The germline V gene encodes CDR1 SEHNR and CDR2 FQNEAQ (reference sequence). Losses at the gene ends were 8 bases for V and 1 base for J; bases not matched to a gene: 27. This CDR3 comprises 21 residues. The CDR3 reads CASLSLGLGGAGGIRNTEAFF. Written as DNA, the CDR3 is TGTGCCAGCCTCTCGCTTGGGCTTGGCGGGGCAGGGGGCATCAGGAACACTGAAGCTTTCTTT.

There are many counts of this clonotype. In DNA, the CDR3 is TGTGCCAGCAGCCGTCTAGCGGGGAAGACCCAGTACTTC. It yields the protein CASSRLAGKTQYF. The rearrangement uses TRBV11-2 and TRBJ2-5; 9 bases line up with TRBD2. Per the germline V gene, CDR1 is SGHAT and CDR2 is FQNNGV. V was clipped by 5 bases and J by 6 bases; unmatched bases: 4. The CDR3 sequence is 13 residues long.

This clonotype was seen many times. CDR3 amino acids: CASSYHAEAFF. CDR3 coding DNA: TGTGCCAGCAGTTATCATGCTGAAGCTTTCTTT. The chain is built from TRBV6-2 or TRBV6-3 and TRBJ1-1, with D uncertain. The germline V and J ends were trimmed by 3 bases and 6 bases, with 5 bases remaining between them. CDR1 is MNHEY, CDR2 SVGEGT, per germline. The CDR3 loop spans 11 amino acids.

In this sample, this clonotype turned up a few times. J is TRBJ1-1 and V is TRBV29-1, with 9 bases lining up with TRBD1. After removal of 4 bases from V and 4 bases from J, the junction contained 10 bases not matched to a gene. The CDR3 is 15 amino acids. The germline V gene has CDR1 SQVTM and CDR2 ANQGSEA. CDR3 sequence (DNA): TGCAGCGTTGCTGGGACAGGGAGAAGTGGCACTGAAGCTTTCTTT. As protein: CSVAGTGRSGTEAFF.

V usage is TRBV29-1 and J usage is TRBJ2-7, with a possible D match to TRBD1 (5 bases). CDR1 is SQVTM and CDR2 is ANQGSEA in the germline V gene. CDR3 length: 11 amino acids. The V and J ends lost 8 bases and 3 bases respectively, with 11 bases between them. CDR3 coding DNA: TGCAGCTTTGCCAGGGACTACGAGCAGTACTTC. Translating it yields CSFARDYEQYF.

This clonotype was counted ten times or more. The CDR3 sequence is CSAKRTGRVSPLHF. CDR3 DNA: TGCAGTGCTAAGCGGACCGGGAGAGTTTCACCCCTCCACTTT. The chain employs TRBV20-1 and TRBJ1-6; D is unresolved. Germline CDR1 DFQATT, CDR2 SNEGSKA (reference sequence). The V and J ends lost 4 bases and 9 bases respectively, with 16 bases between them. The CDR3 loop spans 14 amino acids.

This clonotype was picked up a small number of times. V usage is TRBV12-3 or TRBV12-4 and J usage is TRBJ1-2, with 8 bases fitting TRBD1. The CDR3 extends over 15 amino acids. With V trimmed by 6 bases and J by 8 bases, 14 bases remained unmatched. CDR3 nucleotides: TGTGCCAGCAGCTTGCGGGTGACAGGGGCGGGAGGCTACACCTTC. Encoded protein: CASSLRVTGAGGYTF.

This clonotype was seen a handful of times. This chain joins TRBV12-3 or TRBV12-4 and TRBJ2-5; a weak D match, TRBD2 (5 bases). The CDR3 extends over 16 amino acids. V shed 7 bases and J shed 5 bases, with 23 bases lying between them. The CDR3: CASNSAVAGERETQYF. CDR3 DNA sequence: TGTGCCAGCAACTCAGCTGTAGCCGGGGAGAGGGAGACCCAGTACTTC.

V is TRBV10-2 and J is TRBJ2-7; unclear D gene. Germline CDR1 WSHSY, CDR2 SAAADI. CDR3 length: 15 amino acids. V lost 3 bases, J lost 7 bases, and 19 bases lay in between. The CDR3 DNA reads as TGCGCCAGCAGTGACTCCGGGCACAGTCTGAGGGAGCAGTACTTC. Its protein is CASSDSGHSLREQYF.

Details on this clonotype: A much larger clone lies one base from this, so it may be a read error. The conserved final phenylalanine or tryptophan is absent from the CDR3, which likely points to a read error. The gene calls are TRBV11-2 and TRBJ2-5; no reliable D call. CDR1 SGHAT and CDR2 FQNNGV come from the germline V gene. The CDR3 is made up of 15 amino acids. V was shortened by 6 bases and J by 4 bases, with 18 bases between the two germline ends. Here the CDR3 DNA reads TGTGCCAGCAGACCTCCCGAGACTGGGGTAGAGACCCAGTACGTC. Translated, it gives CASRPPETGVETQYV.

This clonotype was counted at least ten times. The chain recombines TRBV12-3 or TRBV12-4 with TRBJ1-5; no firm D call. Trimming shortened V by 11 bases and J by 7 bases, and 15 bases separated the two germline ends. The CDR3 spans 12 residues. The CDR3 bases are TGTGCCCCTGGGCGGGTTTGGCAGCCCCAGCATTTT. Protein: CAPGRVWQPQHF.

The J gene is TRBJ2-7, the V gene TRBV29-1, with D maybe TRBD1 (5 bases). The CDR3 loop spans 15 amino acids. The V end lost 3 bases, the J end lost 2 bases, and 17 bases lay between the germline ends. Germline lookup yields CDR1 SQVTM and CDR2 ANQGSEA. CDR3 sequence reads: CSVDRWQGNTYEQYF. CDR3 coding DNA: TGCAGCGTTGATCGGTGGCAGGGTAATACCTACGAGCAGTACTTC.

This clonotype has only a few counts. This chain uses TRBV6-9 with TRBJ1-1; D possibly corresponds to TRBD1 (5 bases). This CDR3 has 14 amino acids. Trimming removed 7 bases from V and 0 bases from J, with 12 bases in between. CDR1 and CDR2 (germline): MNHGY, SVAAGI. The CDR3 loop reads CASNGGTVNTEAFF. CDR3 nucleotide sequence: TGTGCCAGCAACGGGGGTACGGTGAACACTGAAGCTTTCTTT.

The chain joins TRBV29-1 to TRBJ2-5; a weak D match, TRBD2 (6 bases). Deletions cut 5 bases from V and 5 bases from J, with 15 bases between. In germline, CDR1 is SQVTM, CDR2 ANQGSEA. The CDR3 consists of 13 residues. CDR3 residues: CSVFANGGETQYF. CDR3 sequence (DNA): TGCAGCGTTTTTGCGAATGGGGGGGAGACCCAGTACTTC.